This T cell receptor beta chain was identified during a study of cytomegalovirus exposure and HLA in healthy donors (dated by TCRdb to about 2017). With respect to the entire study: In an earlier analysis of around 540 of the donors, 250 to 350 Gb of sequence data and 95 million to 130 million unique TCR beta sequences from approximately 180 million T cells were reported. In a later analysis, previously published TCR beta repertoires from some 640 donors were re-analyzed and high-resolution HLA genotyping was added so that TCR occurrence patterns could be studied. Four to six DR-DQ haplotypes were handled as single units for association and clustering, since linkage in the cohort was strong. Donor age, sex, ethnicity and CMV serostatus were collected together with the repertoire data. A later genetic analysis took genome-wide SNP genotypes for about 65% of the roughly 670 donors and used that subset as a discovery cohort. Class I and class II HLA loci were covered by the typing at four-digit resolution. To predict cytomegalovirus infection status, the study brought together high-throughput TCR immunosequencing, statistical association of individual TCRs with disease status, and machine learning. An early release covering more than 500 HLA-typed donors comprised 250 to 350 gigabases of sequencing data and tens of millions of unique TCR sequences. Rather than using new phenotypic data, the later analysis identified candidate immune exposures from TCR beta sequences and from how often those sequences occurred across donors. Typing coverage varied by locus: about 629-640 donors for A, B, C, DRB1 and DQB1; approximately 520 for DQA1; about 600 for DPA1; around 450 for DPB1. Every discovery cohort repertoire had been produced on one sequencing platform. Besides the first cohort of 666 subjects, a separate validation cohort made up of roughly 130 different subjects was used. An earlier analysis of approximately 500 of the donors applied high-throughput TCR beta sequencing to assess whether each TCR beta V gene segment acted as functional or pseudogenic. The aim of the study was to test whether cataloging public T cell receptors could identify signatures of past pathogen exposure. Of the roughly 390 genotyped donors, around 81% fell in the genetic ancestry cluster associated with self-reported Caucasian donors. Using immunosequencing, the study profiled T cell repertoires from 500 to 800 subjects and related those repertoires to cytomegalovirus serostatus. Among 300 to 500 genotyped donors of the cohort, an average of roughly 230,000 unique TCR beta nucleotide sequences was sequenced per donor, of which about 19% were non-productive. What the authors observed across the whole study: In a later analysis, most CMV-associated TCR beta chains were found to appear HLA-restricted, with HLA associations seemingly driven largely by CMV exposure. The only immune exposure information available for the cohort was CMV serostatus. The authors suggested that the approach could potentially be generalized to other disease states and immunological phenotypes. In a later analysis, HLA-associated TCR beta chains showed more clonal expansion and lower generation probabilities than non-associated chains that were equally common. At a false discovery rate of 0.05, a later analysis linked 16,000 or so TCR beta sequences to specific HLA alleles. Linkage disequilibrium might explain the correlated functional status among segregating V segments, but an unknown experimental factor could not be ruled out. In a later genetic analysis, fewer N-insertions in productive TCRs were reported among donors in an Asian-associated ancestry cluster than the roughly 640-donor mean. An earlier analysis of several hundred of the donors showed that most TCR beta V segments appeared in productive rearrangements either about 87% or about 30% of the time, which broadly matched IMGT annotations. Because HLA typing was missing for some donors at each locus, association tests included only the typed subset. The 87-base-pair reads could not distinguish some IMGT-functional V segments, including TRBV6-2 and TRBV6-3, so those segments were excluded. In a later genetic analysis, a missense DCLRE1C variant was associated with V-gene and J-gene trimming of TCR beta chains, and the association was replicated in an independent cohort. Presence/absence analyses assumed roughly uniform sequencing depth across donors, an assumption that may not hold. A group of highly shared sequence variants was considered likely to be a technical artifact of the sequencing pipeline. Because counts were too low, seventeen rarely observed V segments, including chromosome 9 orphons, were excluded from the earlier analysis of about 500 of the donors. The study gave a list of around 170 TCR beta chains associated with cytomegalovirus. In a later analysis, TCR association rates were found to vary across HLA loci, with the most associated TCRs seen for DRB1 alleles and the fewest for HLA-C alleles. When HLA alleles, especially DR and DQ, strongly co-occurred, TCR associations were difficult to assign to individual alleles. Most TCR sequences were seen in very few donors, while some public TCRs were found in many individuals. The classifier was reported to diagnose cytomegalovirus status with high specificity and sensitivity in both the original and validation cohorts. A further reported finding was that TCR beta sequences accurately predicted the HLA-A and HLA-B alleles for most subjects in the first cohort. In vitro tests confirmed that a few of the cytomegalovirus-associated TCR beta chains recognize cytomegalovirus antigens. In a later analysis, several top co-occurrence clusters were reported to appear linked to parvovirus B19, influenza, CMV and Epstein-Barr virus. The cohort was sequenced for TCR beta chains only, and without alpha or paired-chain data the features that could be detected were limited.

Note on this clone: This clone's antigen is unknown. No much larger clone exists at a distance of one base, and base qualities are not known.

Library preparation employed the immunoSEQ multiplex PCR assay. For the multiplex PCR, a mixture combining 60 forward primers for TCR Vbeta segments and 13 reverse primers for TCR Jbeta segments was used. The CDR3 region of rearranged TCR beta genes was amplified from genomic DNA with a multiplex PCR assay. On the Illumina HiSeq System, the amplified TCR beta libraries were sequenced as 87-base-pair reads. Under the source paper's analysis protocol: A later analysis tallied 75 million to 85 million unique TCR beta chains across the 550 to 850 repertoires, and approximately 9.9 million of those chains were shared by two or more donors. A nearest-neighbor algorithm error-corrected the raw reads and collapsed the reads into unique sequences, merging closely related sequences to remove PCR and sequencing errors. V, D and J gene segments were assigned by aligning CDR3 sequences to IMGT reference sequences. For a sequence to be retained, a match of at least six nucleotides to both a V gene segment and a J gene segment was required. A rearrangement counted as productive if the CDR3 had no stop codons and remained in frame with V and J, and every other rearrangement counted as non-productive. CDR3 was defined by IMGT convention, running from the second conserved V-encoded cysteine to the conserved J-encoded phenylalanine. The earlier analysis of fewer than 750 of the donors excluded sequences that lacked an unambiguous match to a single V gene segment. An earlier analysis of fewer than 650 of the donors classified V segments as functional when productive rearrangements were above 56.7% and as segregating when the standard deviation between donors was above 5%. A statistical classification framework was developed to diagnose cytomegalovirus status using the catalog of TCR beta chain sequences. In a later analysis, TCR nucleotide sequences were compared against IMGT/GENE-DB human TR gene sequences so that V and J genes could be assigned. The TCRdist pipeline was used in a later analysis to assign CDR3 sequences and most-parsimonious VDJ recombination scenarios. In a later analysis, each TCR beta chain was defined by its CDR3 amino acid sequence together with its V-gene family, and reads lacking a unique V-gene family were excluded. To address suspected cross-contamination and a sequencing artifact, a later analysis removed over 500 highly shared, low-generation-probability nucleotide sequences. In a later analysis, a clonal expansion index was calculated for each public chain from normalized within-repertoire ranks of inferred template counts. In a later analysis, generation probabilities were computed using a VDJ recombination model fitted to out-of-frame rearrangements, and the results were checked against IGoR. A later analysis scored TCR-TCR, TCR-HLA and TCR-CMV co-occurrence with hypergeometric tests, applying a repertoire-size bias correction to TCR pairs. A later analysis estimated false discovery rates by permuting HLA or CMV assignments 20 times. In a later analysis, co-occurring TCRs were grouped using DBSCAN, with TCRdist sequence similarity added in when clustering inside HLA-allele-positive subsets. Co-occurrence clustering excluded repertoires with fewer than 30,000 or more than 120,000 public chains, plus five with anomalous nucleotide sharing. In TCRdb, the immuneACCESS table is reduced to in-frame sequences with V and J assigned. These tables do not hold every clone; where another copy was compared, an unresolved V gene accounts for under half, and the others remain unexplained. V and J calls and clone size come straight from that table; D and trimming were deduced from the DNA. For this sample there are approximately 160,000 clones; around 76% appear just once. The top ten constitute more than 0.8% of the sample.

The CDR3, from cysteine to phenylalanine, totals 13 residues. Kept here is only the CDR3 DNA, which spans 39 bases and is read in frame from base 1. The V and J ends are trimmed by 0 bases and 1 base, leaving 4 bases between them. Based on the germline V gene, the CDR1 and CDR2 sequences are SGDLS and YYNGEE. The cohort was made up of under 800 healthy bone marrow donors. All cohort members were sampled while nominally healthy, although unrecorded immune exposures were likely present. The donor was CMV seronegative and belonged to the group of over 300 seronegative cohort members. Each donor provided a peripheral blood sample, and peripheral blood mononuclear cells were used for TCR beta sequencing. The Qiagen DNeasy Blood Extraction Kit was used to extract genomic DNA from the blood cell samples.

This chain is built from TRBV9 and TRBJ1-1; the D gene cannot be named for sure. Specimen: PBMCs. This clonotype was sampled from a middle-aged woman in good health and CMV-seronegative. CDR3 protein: CASSVVWNTEAFF. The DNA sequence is TGTGCCAGCAGCGTAGTATGGAACACTGAAGCTTTCTTT.